Following are 8 T cell receptor beta chains from one sample sequenced in a study of shared clonotypes between healthy human individuals. Data came from immunoSEQ multiplex PCR; TCRdb stores just in-frame clones and leaves some out. The sample comprises 2,500,000 or so clones, around 93% of which are singletons, and roughly 0.34% rests with the top ten. Sequences were obtained from naive CD4+ T cells from PBMCs. The subset is: CD45RA+ positively selected. All receptors derive from a man younger than 35 in good health. Some clones in this sample may be carry-over from other donors' samples.

This clone came up a few times. The chain combines TRBV27 with TRBJ1-2; 8 bases agree with TRBD1. Germline trimming cut 8 bases from V and 3 bases from J; bases unmatched to any gene: 11. The V gene's germline CDR1 is MNHEY and CDR2 SMNVEV (reference sequence). The CDR3 is 15 amino acids. In nucleotides, the CDR3 is TGTGCCAGCGGACCGTGGACAGGGTACGACTATGGCTACACCTTC. It specifies CASGPWTGYDYGYTF.

The V gene is TRBV18, the J gene TRBJ1-3; D is undetermined. The CDR3 has 15 residues. CDR1 is KGHSH, CDR2 LQKENI, per germline. The V end lost 4 bases, the J end lost 0 bases, and 10 bases lay between the germline ends. The CDR3 protein is CASSQGPFSGNTIYF. The CDR3 DNA sequence: TGTGCCAGCTCACAAGGACCCTTCTCTGGAAACACCATATATTTT.

The rearrangement links TRBV5-1 to TRBJ2-2, with a weak D call TRBD2 (5 bases). Germline CDR1 and CDR2: SGHRS and YFSETQ. V was clipped by 5 bases and J by 2 bases, with 13 bases between them. The CDR3 runs to 15 residues. CDR3 loop: CASSLGRTNTGELFF. The CDR3 coding sequence is TGCGCCAGCAGTCTCGGGCGGACTAACACCGGGGAGCTGTTTTTT.

A word on this clone: Other DNA sequences in this sample translate to the same CDR3. V usage is TRBV18 and J usage is TRBJ2-7; possibly TRBD1 for D (5 bases). The V end lost 2 bases, the J end lost 2 bases, and 7 bases lay between the germline ends. Per the germline V gene, CDR1 is KGHSH and CDR2 is LQKENI. This CDR3 contains 13 residues. The CDR3 DNA follows: TGTGCCAGCTCACCAGGACAAACCTACGAGCAGTACTTC. It is translated as CASSPGQTYEQYF. Full variable domain (outside the CDR3, taken from reference TRBV18 and TRBJ2-7): NAGVMQNPRHLVRRRGQEARLRCSPMKGHSHVYWYRQLPEEGLKFMVYLQKENIIDESGMPKERFSAEFPKEGPSILRIQQVVRGDSAAYFCASSPGQTYEQYFGPGTRLTVT.

This chain connects TRBV5-5 to TRBJ2-5, with 8 bases identical to TRBD1. V was clipped by 2 bases and J by 5 bases; unmatched bases: 8. The CDR3 consists of 15 residues. Germline V CDR1 and CDR2: SGHKS, YYEKEE (reference sequence). CDR3 in amino acids: CASSLGQGAWETQYF. The CDR3 region has the DNA TGTGCCAGCAGCTTAGGGCAGGGGGCCTGGGAGACCCAGTACTTC.

The J gene is TRBJ2-7, the V gene TRBV30; D gene ambiguous. V lost 1 base to trimming and J lost 2 bases, with 6 bases between them. This CDR3 is 12 amino acids long. Germline values: CDR1 GTSNPN, CDR2 SVGIG (reference sequence). The CDR3 sequence is CAWSGIPYEQYF. The CDR3 DNA reads as TGTGCCTGGAGTGGTATTCCCTACGAGCAGTACTTC.

With regard to this clone: The DNA is omitted, as the CDR3 cannot be located on it reliably, and the CDR3 follows TCRdb's listing. V is TRBV19 and J is TRBJ2-1; the table's TRBD2 call for D was not verified on the DNA. Germline assignment: CDR1 LNHDA and CDR2 SQIVND (reference sequence). The CDR3 length equals 14 residues, ends included. This CDR3 reads CASTSGRHNNEQFF.

The chain combines TRBV5-4 with TRBJ1-3, with D tentatively TRBD1 (6 bases). This CDR3 spans 18 amino acids. Germline-derived CDR1 and CDR2 are SGHNT and YYREEE (reference sequence). The germline V and J ends were trimmed by 0 bases and 4 bases, with 20 bases remaining between them. As DNA, the CDR3 is TGTGCCAGCAGCTTGGTAATCAGCGGGGACATGGGAGGAAACACCATATATTTT. It translates to CASSLVISGDMGGNTIYF.